This T cell receptor (beta chain) was found in a study of cytomegalovirus exposure and HLA in healthy donors. The trim removed 4 bases at V and 2 bases at J, leaving 11 bases unmatched. The CDR3 is made up of 17 amino acids. The V gene's germline CDR1 is SGHNT and CDR2 YYREEE (reference sequence). Notes on the study in general: Per published reports, the classifier diagnosed cytomegalovirus status with high specificity and sensitivity. Researchers left out some V segments, among them TRBV6-2 and TRBV6-3, as indistinguishable.

The PCR ran on 60 Vbeta and 13 Jbeta primers. Assay: immunoSEQ multiplex PCR; the TCRdb copy retains only in-frame clones and omits some. Counted here are roughly 93,000 clones, more than 70% occurring once; the ten biggest clones make up about a tenth. Regarding this clone: Its antigen is not known.

The TCR originated in a young man in good health and CMV-seropositive. The V and J genes are TRBV5-4 and TRBJ2-7, with 11 bases lining up with TRBD2. The sequencing sample was made of PBMCs. Here the CDR3 DNA reads TGTGCCAGCAGCCCGAGGGCTAGCGGGGGGCTTGCCTACGAGCAGTACTTC. As protein: CASSPRASGGLAYEQYF.